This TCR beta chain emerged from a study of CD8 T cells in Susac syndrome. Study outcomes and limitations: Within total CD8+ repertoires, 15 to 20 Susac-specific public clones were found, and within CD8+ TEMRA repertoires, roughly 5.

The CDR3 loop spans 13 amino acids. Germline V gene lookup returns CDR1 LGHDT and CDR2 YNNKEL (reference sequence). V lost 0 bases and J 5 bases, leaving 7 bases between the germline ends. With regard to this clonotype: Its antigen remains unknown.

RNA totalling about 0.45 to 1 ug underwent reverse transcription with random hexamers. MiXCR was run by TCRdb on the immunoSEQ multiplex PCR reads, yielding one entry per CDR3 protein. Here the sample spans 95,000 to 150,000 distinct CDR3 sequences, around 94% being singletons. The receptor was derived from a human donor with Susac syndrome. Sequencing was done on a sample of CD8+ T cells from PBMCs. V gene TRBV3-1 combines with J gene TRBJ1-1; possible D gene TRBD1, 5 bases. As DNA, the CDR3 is TGTGCCAGCAGCCAAGATTGGGGGACTGAAGCTTTCTTT. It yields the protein CASSQDWGTEAFF. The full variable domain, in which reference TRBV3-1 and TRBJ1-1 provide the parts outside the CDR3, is DTAVSQTPKYLVTQMGNDKSIKCEQNLGHDTMYWYKQDSKKFLKIMFSYNNKELIINETVPNRFSPKSPDKAHLNLHINSLELGDSAVYFCASSQDWGTEAFFGQGTRLTVV.